This note documents a single T cell receptor (beta chain) sequence. The entry originates in a study of blood T cell repertoires in COVID-19. Methods used by the authors: Amplifying reference gene primers gave estimates of nucleated cell counts. The protocol was immunoSEQ multiplex PCR, while the TCRdb copy is restricted to in-frame clones and leaves out a portion. Clone size and the V and J calls come from that table; the DNA yielded D and trimming. The sample has approximately 150,000 clones; roughly 86% are singletons. The CDR3 consists of 12 residues. Trimming took 0 bases from V and 4 from J, leaving 3 bases between them. Per germline, CDR1 LNHDA and CDR2 SQIVND (reference sequence).

The clonotype originates from a woman in her 50s with acute COVID-19. The V gene is TRBV19, the J gene TRBJ1-2, with no clear D. The sample consisted of PBMCs or T cells enriched from blood (not recorded which). The CDR3 DNA is TGTGCCAGTAGTATAGACATCTATGGCTACACCTTC. It translates to CASSIDIYGYTF.